The 9 T cell receptor beta chains presented below share a single source sample, sequenced in a study of cytomegalovirus exposure and HLA in healthy donors. The study ran its PCR with 60 Vbeta and 13 Jbeta primers. Measured with immunoSEQ multiplex PCR; TCRdb has only the in-frame clones, and not every one. This table has about 210,000 clones, more than 80% appearing once. Sequencing was done on a sample of PBMCs. The source is a man under 40 in good health and CMV-seronegative.

The chain joins TRBV28 to TRBJ1-4; possibly TRBD1 for D (6 bases). Germline CDR1 and CDR2: MDHEN and SYDVKM. The V end lost 7 bases, the J end lost 8 bases, and 20 bases lay between the germline ends. The CDR3 has 15 amino acids. CDR3: CASIRGGAGKEKLFF. The CDR3 nucleotides read TGTGCCAGCATCAGGGGAGGGGCCGGTAAGGAAAAACTGTTTTTT.

This clone occurred a few times. The gene calls are TRBV21-1 and TRBJ1-1; the table's D call, TRBD1, has no DNA check behind it. TRBV21-1 is a known pseudogene. The CDR3 runs 12 residues. The CDR3 region has the DNA TGTGCCAGCAGCAAGGACAGGTCGTTCGCTTTCTTT. Encoded protein: CASSKDRSFAFF.

The V call is TRBV12-1, the J call TRBJ2-6; the DNA was not used to check the table's D call, TRBD2. TRBV12-1 is a pseudogene. The CDR3 runs 18 residues. This chain's CDR3 is CASSFGTSGGAGANVLTF. CDR3 DNA sequence: TGTGCCAGCAGCTTTGGAACTAGCGGGGGGGCTGGGGCCAACGTCCTGACTTTC.

V is TRBV6-6 and J is TRBJ1-1; possibly TRBD1 for D (5 bases). The CDR3 is 14 amino acids. From germline, CDR1 is MNHNY and CDR2 SVGAGI (reference sequence). V was trimmed by 5 bases and J by 5 bases, leaving 15 bases between them. CDR3: CASSRGGGGTEAFF. CDR3 DNA: TGTGCCAGCAGTCGAGGCGGGGGAGGAACTGAAGCTTTCTTT.

The chain couples TRBV12-5 to TRBJ1-1, with D possibly matching TRBD1 (6 bases). Germline V lookup: CDR1 LGHNT, CDR2 FRNRAP. Trimming removed 2 bases from V and 3 bases from J, with 13 bases in between. This CDR3 spans 15 amino acids. CDR3 amino acids: CASGLSGGGDTEAFF. The CDR3, as DNA: TGTGCTAGTGGTTTGTCGGGGGGGGGCGACACTGAAGCTTTCTTT.

The chain carries TRBV9 and TRBJ2-1, with D unresolved. The CDR3 is made up of 15 amino acids. Germline V gene data show CDR1 as SGDLS and CDR2 as YYNGEE. Deletions cut 4 bases from V and 5 bases from J, with 16 bases between. CDR3 amino acids: CASSPRSTPDNEQFF. The CDR3 DNA is TGTGCCAGCAGCCCCCGATCAACACCAGACAATGAGCAGTTCTTC.

The chain employs TRBV6-1 and TRBJ1-6; D is unresolved. The CDR3 extends over 15 amino acids. The germline gives CDR1 MNHNS, CDR2 SASEGT. Deletions cut 2 bases from V and 0 bases from J, with 5 bases between. The CDR3 DNA sequence: TGTGCCAGCAGTGAATTCTCCTCCTATAATTCACCCCTCCACTTT. Translation: CASSEFSSYNSPLHF.

The rearrangement links TRBV7-2 to TRBJ2-7; 8 bases map to TRBD2. The CDR3 has 14 residues. The J segment lost 5 bases and the V segment lost 3 bases, leaving 6 bases of the junction unmatched. Looked up from germline, CDR1 is SGHTA and CDR2 is FQGNSA. The CDR3 sequence is CASSLGGGNHEQYF. The CDR3 DNA reads TGTGCCAGCAGCTTGGGCGGGGGGAATCACGAGCAGTACTTC.

This clone was observed a few times. The chain joins TRBV21-1 to TRBJ2-6; the tabulated D call, TRBD1, remains unverified against the DNA. TRBV21-1 is flagged as a pseudogene. The CDR3 has 16 amino acids. In DNA, the CDR3 is TGTGCCAGCAGCAACAGGGCAGGTGTGGGGGCCAGCGTCCTGACTTTC. Translated: CASSNRAGVGASVLTF.